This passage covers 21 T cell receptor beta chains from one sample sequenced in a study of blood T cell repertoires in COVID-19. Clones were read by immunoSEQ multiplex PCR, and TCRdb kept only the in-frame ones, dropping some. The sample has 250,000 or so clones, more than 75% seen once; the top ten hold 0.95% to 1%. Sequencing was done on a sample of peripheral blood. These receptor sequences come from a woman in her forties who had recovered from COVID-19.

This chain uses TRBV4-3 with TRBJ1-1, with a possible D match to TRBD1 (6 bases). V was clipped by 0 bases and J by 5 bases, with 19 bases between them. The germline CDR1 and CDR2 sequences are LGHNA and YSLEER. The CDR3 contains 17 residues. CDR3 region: CASSQDTFGGRRTEAFF. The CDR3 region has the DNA TGCGCCAGCAGCCAAGATACGTTCGGGGGGCGGAGGACTGAAGCTTTCTTT.

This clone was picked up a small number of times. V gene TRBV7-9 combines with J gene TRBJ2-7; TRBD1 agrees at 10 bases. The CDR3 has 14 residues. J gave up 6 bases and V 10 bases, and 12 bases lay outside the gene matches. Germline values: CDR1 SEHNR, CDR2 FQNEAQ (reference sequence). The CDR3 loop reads CATPGRTGGTEQYF. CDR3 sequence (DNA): TGTGCCACCCCCGGGAGGACAGGGGGGACCGAGCAGTACTTC.

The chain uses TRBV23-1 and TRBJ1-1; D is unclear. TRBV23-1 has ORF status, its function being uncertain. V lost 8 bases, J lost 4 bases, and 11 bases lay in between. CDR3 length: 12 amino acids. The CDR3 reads CASGLSGTEAFF. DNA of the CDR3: TGCGCCAGCGGACTCTCCGGCACTGAAGCTTTCTTT.

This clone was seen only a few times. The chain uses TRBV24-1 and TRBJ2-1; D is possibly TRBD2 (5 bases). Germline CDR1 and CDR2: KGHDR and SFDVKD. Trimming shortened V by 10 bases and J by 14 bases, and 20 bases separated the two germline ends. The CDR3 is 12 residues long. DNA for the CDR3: TGTGCCACAACCCCACCCGCGACGGAGGAGTTCTTC. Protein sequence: CATTPPATEEFF.

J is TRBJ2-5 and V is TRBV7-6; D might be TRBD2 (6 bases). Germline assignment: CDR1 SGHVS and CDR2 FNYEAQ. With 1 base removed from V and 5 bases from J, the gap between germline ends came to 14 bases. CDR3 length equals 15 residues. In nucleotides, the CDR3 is TGTGCCAGCAGCTTAGGGACTTTTGGGGGGGAGACCCAGTACTTC. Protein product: CASSLGTFGGETQYF.

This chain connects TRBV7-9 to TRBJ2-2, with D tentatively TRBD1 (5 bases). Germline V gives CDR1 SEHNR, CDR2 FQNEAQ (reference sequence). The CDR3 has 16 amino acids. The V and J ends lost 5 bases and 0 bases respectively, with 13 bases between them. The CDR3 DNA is TGTGCCAGCAGCCCCTGGCAGGGTTCGAACACCGGGGAGCTGTTTTTT. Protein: CASSPWQGSNTGELFF.

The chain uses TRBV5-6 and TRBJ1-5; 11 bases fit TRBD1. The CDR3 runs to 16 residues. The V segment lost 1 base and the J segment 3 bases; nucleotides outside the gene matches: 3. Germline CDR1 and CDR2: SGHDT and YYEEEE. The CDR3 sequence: CASSLRTGGPNQPQHF. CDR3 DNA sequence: TGTGCCAGCAGCTTGAGGACAGGGGGCCCCAATCAGCCCCAGCATTTT.

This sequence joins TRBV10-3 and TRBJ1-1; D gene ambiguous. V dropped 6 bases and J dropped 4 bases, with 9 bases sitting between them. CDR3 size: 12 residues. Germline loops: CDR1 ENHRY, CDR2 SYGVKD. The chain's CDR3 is CAIRTGGTEAFF. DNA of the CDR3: TGTGCCATCAGGACCGGCGGCACTGAAGCTTTCTTT.

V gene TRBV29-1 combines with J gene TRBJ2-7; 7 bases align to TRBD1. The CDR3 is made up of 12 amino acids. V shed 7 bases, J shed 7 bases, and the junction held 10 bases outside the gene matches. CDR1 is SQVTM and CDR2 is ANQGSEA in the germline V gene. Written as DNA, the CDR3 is TGCAGCGCTCATGCAGGGGGTATGGAGCAGTACTTC. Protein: CSAHAGGMEQYF.

The CDR3 region has the DNA TGTGCCAGCAGCCCGGGACAGAGGGAGACCCAGTACTTC. Protein sequence: CASSPGQRETQYF. This chain joins TRBV5-4 and TRBJ2-5, with 7 bases identical to TRBD1. The CDR3 length is 13 residues. Germline-derived CDR1 and CDR2 are SGHNT and YYREEE (reference sequence). The trim removed 4 bases at V and 5 bases at J, leaving 5 bases unmatched.

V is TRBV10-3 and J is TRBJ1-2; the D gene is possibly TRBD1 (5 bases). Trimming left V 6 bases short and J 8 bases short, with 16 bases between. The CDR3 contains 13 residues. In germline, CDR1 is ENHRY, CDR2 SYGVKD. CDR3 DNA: TGTGCCATCAGGGAGGGTCCAGGGCTCGGCTACACCTTC. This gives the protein CAIREGPGLGYTF.

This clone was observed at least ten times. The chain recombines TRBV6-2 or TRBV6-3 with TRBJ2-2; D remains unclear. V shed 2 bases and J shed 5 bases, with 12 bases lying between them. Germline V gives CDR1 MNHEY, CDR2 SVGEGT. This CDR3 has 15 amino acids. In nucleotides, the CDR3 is TGTGCCAGCAGTTACCTACGCATCGCGACCGGGGAGCTGTTTTTT. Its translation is CASSYLRIATGELFF.

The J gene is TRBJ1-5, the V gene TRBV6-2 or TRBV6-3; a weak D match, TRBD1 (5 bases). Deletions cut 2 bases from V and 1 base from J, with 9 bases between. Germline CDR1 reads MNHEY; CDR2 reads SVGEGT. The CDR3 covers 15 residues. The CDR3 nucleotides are TGTGCCAGCAGTTACGGACATACCAGCAATCAGCCCCAGCATTTT. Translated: CASSYGHTSNQPQHF.

The CDR3: CASSAGTGGINQPQHF. The CDR3 coding sequence is TGCGCCAGCAGCGCAGGGACAGGGGGCATCAATCAGCCCCAGCATTTT. The rearrangement links TRBV5-1 to TRBJ1-5; 12 bases are shared with TRBD1. The germline CDR1 and CDR2 sequences are SGHRS and YFSETQ. J was trimmed by 3 bases and V by 4 bases; bases with no gene match: 5. The CDR3 runs to 16 residues.

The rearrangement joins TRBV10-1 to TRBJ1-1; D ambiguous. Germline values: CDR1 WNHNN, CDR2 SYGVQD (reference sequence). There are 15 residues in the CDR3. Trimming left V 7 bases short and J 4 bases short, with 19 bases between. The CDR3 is CASTPRPPWSTEAFF. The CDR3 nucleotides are TGCGCCAGCACTCCGCGACCTCCCTGGAGCACTGAAGCTTTCTTT.

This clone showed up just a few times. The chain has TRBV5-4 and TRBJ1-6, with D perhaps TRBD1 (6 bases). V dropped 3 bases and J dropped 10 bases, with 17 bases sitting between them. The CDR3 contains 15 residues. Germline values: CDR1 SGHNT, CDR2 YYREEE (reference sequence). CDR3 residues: CASSSTDRPRSPLHF. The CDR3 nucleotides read TGTGCCAGCAGCTCGACAGACAGGCCCCGGTCACCCCTCCACTTT.

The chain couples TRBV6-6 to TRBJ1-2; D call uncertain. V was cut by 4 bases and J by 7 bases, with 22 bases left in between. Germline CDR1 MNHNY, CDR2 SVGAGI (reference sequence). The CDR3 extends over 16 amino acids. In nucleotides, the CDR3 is TGTGCCAGCAGTTCCACGAGCGCAGCCACTGGGTCTGGCTACACCTTC. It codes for CASSSTSAATGSGYTF.

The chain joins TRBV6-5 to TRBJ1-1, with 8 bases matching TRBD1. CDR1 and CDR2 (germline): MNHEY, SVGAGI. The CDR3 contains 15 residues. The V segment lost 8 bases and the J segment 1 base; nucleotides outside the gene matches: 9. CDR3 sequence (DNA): TGTGCCAGCCAAACCCAGGGGGCCCCGAACACTGAAGCTTTCTTT. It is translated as CASQTQGAPNTEAFF.

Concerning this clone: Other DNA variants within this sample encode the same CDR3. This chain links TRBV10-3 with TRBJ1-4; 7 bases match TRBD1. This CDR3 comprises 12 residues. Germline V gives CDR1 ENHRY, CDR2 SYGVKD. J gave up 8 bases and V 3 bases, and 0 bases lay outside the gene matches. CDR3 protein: CAISEGGEKLFF. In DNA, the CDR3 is TGTGCCATCAGTGAAGGGGGCGAAAAACTGTTTTTT.

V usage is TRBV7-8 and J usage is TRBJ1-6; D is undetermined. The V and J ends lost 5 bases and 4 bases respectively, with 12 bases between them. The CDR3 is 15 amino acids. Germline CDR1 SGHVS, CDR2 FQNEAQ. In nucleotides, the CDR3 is TGTGCCAGCAGCCGGGGAGGGTTGTATAATTCACCCCTCCACTTT. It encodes CASSRGGLYNSPLHF.

The CDR3 here is CASSYTPGTGGGYTF. CDR3 DNA: TGTGCCAGCAGTTACACGCCCGGGACAGGGGGTGGCTACACCTTC. This chain uses TRBV6-5 with TRBJ1-2, with 11 bases aligning to TRBD1. Germline CDR1 and CDR2: MNHEY and SVGAGI. The CDR3 spans 15 residues. Trimming removed 2 bases from V and 7 bases from J; junction bases left unmatched: 6.